This TCR beta chain was observed in a study of siplizumab effects on memory and regulatory T cells. General observations from the study: In siplizumab conditions, mappable alloreactive CD4+ clones averaged around 64% Treg-derived, against under 30% in controls. Some alloreactive sequences were traceable to unstimulated CD4+ memory cells, and siplizumab significantly reduced them. Proliferating siplizumab-cultured Tregs lacked confirmed suppressive function.

CDR1 and CDR2 (germline): MNHNS, SASEGT. The CDR3 length is 14 residues. With 3 bases removed from V and 4 bases from J, the gap between germline ends came to 12 bases. Using immunoSEQ multiplex PCR, the repertoire was profiled, and TCRdb retains in-frame clones only, with some absent. The table lists approximately 28,000 clones, 84% of them singletons. A remark on this clone: Antigen: not known.

The TCR sequence derives from a human donor in good health. The chain recombines TRBV6-1 with TRBJ1-2, with D tentatively TRBD1 (5 bases). The specimen sequenced was memory CD4+ T cells sorted from blood. This CDR3 reads CASSEARGLYGYTF. The CDR3 DNA follows: TGTGCCAGCAGTGAGGCAAGGGGCCTCTATGGCTACACCTTC.